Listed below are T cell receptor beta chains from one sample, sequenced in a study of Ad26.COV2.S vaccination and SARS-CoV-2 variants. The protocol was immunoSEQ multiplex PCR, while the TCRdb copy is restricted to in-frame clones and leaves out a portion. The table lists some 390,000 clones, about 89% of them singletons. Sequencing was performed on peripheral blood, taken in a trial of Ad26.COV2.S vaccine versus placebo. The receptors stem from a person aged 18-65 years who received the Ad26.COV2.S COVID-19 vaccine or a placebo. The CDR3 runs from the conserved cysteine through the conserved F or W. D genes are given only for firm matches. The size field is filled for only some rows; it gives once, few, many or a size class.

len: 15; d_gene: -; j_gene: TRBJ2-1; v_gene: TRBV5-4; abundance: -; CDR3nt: TGTGCCAGCAGCTTGGCCCCGGATCCCTACAATGAGCAGTTCTTC; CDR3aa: CASSLAPDPYNEQFF
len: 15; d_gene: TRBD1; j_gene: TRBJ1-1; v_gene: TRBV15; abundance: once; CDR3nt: TGTGCCACCAGCAGATACAGGGGGCCCAACACTGAAGCTTTCTTT; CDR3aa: CATSRYRGPNTEAFF
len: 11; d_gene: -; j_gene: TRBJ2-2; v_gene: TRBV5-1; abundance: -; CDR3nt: TGCGCCAGCCGAGGGGGCGGGGAGCTGTTTTTT; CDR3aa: CASRGGGELFF
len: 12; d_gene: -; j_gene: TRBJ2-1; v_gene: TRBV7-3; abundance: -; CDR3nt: TGTGCCAGCAGCTCGATAGGGAATGAGCAGTTCTTC; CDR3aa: CASSSIGNEQFF
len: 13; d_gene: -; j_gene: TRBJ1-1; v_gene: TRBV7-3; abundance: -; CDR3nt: TGTGCCAGCAGCGCCGGAGCGCACACTGAAGCTTTCTTT; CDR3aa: CASSAGAHTEAFF
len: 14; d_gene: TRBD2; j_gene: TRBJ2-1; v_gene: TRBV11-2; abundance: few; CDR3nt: TGTGCCAGCAGCTTTGCGGGAGGGCCTTATGAGCAGTTCTTC; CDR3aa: CASSFAGGPYEQFF
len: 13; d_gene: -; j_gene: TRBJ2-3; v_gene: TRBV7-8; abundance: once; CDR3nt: TGTGCCAGCAGCGCCCTCAGGACAGATACGCAGTATTTT; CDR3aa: CASSALRTDTQYF
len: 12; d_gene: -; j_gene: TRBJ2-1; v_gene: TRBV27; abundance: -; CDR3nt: TGTGCCAGCAGTCCCCCTTTGGGTGGGCAGTTCTTC; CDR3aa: CASSPPLGGQFF
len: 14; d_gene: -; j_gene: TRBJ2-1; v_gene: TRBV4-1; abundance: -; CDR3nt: TGCGCCAGCAGCCAAGTGATGGACGGGAGTGAGCAGTTCTTC; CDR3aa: CASSQVMDGSEQFF
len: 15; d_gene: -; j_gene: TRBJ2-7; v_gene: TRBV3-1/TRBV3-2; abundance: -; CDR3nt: TGTGCCAGCAGCCAAGATAGGGGACTCTCCTACGAGCAGTACTTC; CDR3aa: CASSQDRGLSYEQYF
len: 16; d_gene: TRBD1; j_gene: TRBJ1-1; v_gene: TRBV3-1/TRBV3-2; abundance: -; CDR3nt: TGTGCCAGCAGTCGAGAGGGACAGATATTGAACACTGAAGCTTTCTTT; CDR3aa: CASSREGQILNTEAFF
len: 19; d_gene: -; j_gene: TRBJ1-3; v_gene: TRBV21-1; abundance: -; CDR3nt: TGTGCCAGCAGCAAAGGAGGCCTGGGGGCGGTGGACTCTGGAAACACCATATATTTT; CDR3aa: CASSKGGLGAVDSGNTIYF
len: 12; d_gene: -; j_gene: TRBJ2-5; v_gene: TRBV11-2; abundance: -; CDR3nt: TGTGCCAGCAGCTTAGATAGCCAGACCCAGTACTTC; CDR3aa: CASSLDSQTQYF
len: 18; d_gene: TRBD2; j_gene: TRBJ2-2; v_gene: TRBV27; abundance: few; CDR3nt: TGTGCCAGCCGTACCTTTCCTAGAGCGGGAGCTCCCACCGGGGAGCTGTTTTTT; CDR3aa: CASRTFPRAGAPTGELFF
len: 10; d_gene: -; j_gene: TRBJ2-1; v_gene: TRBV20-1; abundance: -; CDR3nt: TGCAGTGCTAAACACAATGAGCAGTTCTTC; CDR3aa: CSAKHNEQFF
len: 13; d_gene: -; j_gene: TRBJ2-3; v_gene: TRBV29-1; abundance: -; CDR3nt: TGCAGCGTTGGAACAGGGCCGGCAGATACGCAGTATTTT; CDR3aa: CSVGTGPADTQYF